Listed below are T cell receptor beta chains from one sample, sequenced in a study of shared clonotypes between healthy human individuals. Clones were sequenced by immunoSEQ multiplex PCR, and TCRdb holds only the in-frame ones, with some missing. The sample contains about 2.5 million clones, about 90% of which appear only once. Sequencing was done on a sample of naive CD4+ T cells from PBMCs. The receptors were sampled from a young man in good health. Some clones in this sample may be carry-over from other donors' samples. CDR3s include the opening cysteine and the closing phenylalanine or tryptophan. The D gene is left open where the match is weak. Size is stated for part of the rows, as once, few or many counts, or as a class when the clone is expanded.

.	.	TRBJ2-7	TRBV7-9	CASSLLRGPYEQYF	TGTGCCAGCAGCTTACTCAGGGGACCCTACGAGCAGTACTTC
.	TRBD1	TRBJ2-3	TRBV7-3	CASSLTFDRGDTQYF	TGTGCCAGCAGCTTAACCTTTGACAGGGGTGATACGCAGTATTTT
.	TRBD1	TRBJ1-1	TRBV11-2	CASSVTGGRTEAFF	TGTGCCAGCAGCGTTACAGGGGGCCGGACTGAAGCTTTCTTT
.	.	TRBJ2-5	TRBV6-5	CASSTRRRDQETQYF	TGTGCCAGCAGTACCCGGAGGAGGGACCAAGAGACCCAGTACTTC
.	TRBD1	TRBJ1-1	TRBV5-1	CASSYSQGASAEAFF	TGCGCCAGCAGCTACTCACAGGGGGCCTCGGCTGAAGCTTTCTTT
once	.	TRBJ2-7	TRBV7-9	CASSLAGSTYEQYF	TGTGCCAGCAGCTTAGCGGGCAGTACCTACGAGCAGTACTTC
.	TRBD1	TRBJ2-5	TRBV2	CASSGTGYLGETQYF	TGTGCCAGCAGTGGGACAGGGTACCTTGGGGAGACCCAGTACTTC
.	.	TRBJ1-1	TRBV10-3	CAISESGGPKEAFF	TGTGCCATCAGTGAGTCGGGGGGGCCGAAGGAAGCTTTCTTT
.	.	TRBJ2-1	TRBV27	CASSLGGTIYNEQFF	TGTGCCAGCAGTTTAGGAGGGACCATCTACAATGAGCAGTTCTTC
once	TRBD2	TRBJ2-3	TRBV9	CASSAGLDTDTQYF	TGTGCCAGCAGCGCAGGACTAGACACAGATACGCAGTATTTT
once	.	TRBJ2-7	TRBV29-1	CSVGMGAHYEQYF	TGCAGCGTGGGTATGGGGGCACACTACGAGCAGTACTTC
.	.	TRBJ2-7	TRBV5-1	CASRLLVSSYEQYF	TGCGCCAGCCGCCTCCTCGTCAGCTCCTACGAGCAGTACTTC
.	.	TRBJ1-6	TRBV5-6	CASTLSGGHSPLHF	TGTGCCAGCACCCTCTCGGGCGGACATTCACCCCTCCACTTT
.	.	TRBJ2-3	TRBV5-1	CASSGGGTDTQYF	TGCGCCAGCAGCGGTGGAGGCACAGATACGCAGTATTTT
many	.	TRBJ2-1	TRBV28	CASIQSGLNNEQFF	TGTGCCAGCATCCAGTCAGGGCTTAACAATGAGCAGTTCTTC
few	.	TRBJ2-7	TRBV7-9	CASSSTSSSYEQYF	TGTGCCAGCAGCTCCACTAGCAGTAGCTACGAGCAGTACTTC
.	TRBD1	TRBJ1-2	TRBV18	CASSRPGQGATNYGYTF	TGTGCCAGCTCACGGCCGGGACAGGGGGCGACGAACTATGGCTACACCTTC
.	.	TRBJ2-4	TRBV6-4	CASSNCTGLVAKNIQYF	TGTGCCAGCAGTAACTGTACGGGACTGGTAGCCAAAAACATTCAGTACTTC
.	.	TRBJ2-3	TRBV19	CASSNLASTDTQYF	TGTGCCAGTAGTAATTTGGCTAGCACAGATACGCAGTATTTT
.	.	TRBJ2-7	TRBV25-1	CASSVTGTQYF	TGTGCCAGCAGTGTAACCGGGACTCAGTACTTC
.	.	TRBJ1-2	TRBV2	CASSRQDLGDYGYTF	TGTGCCAGCAGCCGACAGGACCTTGGGGACTATGGCTACACCTTC
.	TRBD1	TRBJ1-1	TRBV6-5	CASSRRQGSWAEAFF	TGTGCCAGCAGTCGGCGACAGGGGAGTTGGGCTGAAGCTTTCTTT
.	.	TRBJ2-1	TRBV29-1	CSVSPLFLNEQFF	TGCAGCGTTTCACCCCTTTTCCTTAATGAGCAGTTCTTC
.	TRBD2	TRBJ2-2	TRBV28	CASGPGLAENTGELFF	TGTGCCAGCGGCCCGGGACTAGCAGAAAACACCGGGGAGCTGTTTTTT
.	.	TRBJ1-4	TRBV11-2	CASSFPIGEKLFF	TGTGCCAGCAGCTTCCCCATTGGTGAAAAACTGTTTTTT
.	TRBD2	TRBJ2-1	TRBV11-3	CASSLGGRGTNEQFF	TGTGCCAGCAGCTTGGGCGGGAGAGGGACCAATGAGCAGTTCTTC
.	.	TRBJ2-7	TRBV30	CAWSGGRTYEQYF	TGTGCCTGGAGTGGGGGACGGACCTACGAGCAGTACTTC
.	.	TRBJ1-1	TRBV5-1	CASSLSRADTEAFF	TGCGCCAGCAGCTTATCCAGGGCGGACACTGAAGCTTTCTTT
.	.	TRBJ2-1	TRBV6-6	CASSYSEEQFF	TGTGCCAGCAGTTACTCAGAAGAGCAGTTCTTC
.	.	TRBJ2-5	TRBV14	CASSPQFPTVQETQYF	TGTGCCAGCAGCCCACAATTCCCGACAGTCCAAGAGACCCAGTACTTC
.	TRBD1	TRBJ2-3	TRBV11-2	CASSNTDRGRDTQYF	TGTGCCAGCAGCAATACGGACAGGGGGCGGGATACGCAGTATTTT
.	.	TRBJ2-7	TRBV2	CASRARDTSYEQYF	TGTGCCAGCAGGGCCCGGGACACCTCCTACGAGCAGTACTTC
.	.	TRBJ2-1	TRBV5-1	CASSIVNEQFF	TGCGCCAGCAGCATTGTTAATGAGCAGTTCTTC
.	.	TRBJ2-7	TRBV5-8	CASTLGRDHEQYF	TGTGCCAGTACCCTGGGGCGGGACCACGAGCAGTACTTC
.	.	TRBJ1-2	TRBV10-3	CATSPGQINYGYTF	TGTGCCACCTCACCGGGACAAATCAACTATGGCTACACCTTC
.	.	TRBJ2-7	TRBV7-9	CASSPRTGRSYEQYF	TGTGCCAGCAGCCCCCGTACGGGCCGATCCTACGAGCAGTACTTC
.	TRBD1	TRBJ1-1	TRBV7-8	CASRHMTGGAEAFF	TGTGCCAGCAGGCATATGACAGGGGGAGCTGAAGCTTTCTTT
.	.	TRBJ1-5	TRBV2	CASSGTANNQPQHF	TGTGCCAGCAGCGGGACCGCCAACAATCAGCCCCAGCATTTT
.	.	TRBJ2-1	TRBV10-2	CASSESVDYNEQFF	TGCGCCAGCAGTGAGTCGGTGGATTACAATGAGCAGTTCTTC
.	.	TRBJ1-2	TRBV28	CASSLRGTGGYTF	TGTGCCAGCAGTTTGAGGGGGACCGGGGGCTACACCTTC
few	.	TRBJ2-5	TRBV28	CASRKDTPSAETQYF	TGTGCCAGCAGAAAGGACACCCCGAGTGCGGAGACCCAGTACTTC
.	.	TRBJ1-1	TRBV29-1	CSAAAGENTEAFF	TGCAGCGCTGCGGCGGGGGAAAACACTGAAGCTTTCTTT
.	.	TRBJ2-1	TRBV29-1	CSGGGTGLREQFF	TGCAGCGGAGGGGGGACTGGCTTGAGGGAGCAGTTCTTC
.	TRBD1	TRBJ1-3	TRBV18	CASSPQAGTGDTIYF	TGTGCCAGCTCCCCACAGGCGGGGACAGGGGACACCATATATTTT
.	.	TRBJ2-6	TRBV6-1	CAGLRGSGANVLTF	TGTGCCGGGCTCAGGGGATCCGGGGCCAACGTCCTGACTTTC
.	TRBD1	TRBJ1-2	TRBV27	CASGTGGFYGYTF	TGTGCCTCGGGGACAGGGGGTTTCTATGGCTACACCTTC
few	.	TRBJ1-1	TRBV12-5	CASGLWPGGNTEAFF	TGTGCTAGTGGTTTGTGGCCGGGAGGGAACACTGAAGCTTTCTTT
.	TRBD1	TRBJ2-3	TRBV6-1	CASRSRGTDTQYF	TGTGCCAGCAGGAGCAGGGGGACAGATACGCAGTATTTT
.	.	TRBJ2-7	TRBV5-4	CASSLGANYEQYF	TGTGCCAGCAGCTTAGGAGCGAACTACGAGCAGTACTTC
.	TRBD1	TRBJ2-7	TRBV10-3	CAISKKQGQGDEQYF	TGTGCCATCAGTAAGAAACAGGGCCAGGGGGACGAGCAGTACTTC
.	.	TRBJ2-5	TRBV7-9	CASSPGSGPMGETQYF	TGTGCCAGCAGCCCTGGTAGCGGACCTATGGGAGAGACCCAGTACTTC
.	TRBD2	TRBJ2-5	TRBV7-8	CASSLAGTSQETQYF	TGTGCCAGCAGCTTAGCGGGGACTAGCCAAGAGACCCAGTACTTC
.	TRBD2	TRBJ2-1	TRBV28	CASSSLAGGYNEQFF	TGTGCCAGCAGCTCTCTAGCGGGAGGGTACAATGAGCAGTTCTTC
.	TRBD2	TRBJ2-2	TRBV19	CASSISGGRGELFF	TGTGCCAGTAGTATATCGGGGGGTCGCGGGGAGCTGTTTTTT
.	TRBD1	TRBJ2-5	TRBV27	CASSPPGTGGETQYF	TGTGCCAGCAGTCCCCCTGGGACAGGAGGAGAGACCCAGTACTTC
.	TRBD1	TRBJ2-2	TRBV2	CASMRDRTGELFF	TGTGCCAGCATGAGGGACAGGACCGGGGAGCTGTTTTTT
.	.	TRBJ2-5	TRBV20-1	CSAYSAGTQYF	TGCAGTGCTTACTCCGCCGGGACTCAGTACTTC
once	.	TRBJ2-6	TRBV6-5	CASSFRASGANVLTF	TGTGCCAGCAGTTTCAGGGCATCTGGGGCCAACGTCCTGACTTTC
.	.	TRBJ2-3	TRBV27	CASTSFLAGTDTQYF	TGTGCCAGCACCTCCTTCTTGGCAGGCACAGATACGCAGTATTTT
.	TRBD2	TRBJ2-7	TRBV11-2	CASSSGTSGRGSYEQYF	TGTGCCAGCAGCTCAGGGACTAGCGGGAGGGGATCCTACGAGCAGTACTTC